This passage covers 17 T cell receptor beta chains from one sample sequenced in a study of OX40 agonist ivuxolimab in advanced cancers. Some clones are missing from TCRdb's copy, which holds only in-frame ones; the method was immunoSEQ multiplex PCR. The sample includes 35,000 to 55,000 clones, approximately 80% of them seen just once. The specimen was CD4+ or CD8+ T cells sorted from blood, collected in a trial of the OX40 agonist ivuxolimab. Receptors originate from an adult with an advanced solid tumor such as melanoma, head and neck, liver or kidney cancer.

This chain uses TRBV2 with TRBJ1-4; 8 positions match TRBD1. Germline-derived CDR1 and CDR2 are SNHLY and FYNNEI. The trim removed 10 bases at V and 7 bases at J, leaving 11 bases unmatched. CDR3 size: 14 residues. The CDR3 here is CAKGQGANGEKLFF. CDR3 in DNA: TGTGCCAAAGGGCAGGGGGCGAACGGTGAAAAACTGTTTTTT.

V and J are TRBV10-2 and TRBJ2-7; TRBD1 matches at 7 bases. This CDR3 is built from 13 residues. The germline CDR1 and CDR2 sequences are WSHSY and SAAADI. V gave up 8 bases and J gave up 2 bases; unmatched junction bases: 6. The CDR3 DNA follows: TGCGCCAGCGGTACAGGGGTGGCCTACGAGCAGTACTTC. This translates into CASGTGVAYEQYF.

The CDR3 bases are TGCAGCGTTCGGGACAGGGTCCACGAGCAGTACTTC. This codes for CSVRDRVHEQYF. The chain carries TRBV29-1 and TRBJ2-7; TRBD1 matches 9 bases. Germline values: CDR1 SQVTM, CDR2 ANQGSEA. The V and J ends lost 5 bases and 5 bases, in that order; junction bases with no gene match: 4. CDR3 length: 12 amino acids.

CDR3 sequence (DNA): TGTGCCAGCAGGCAACAGGGGGCGAGCAATCAGCCCCAGCATTTT. It encodes CASRQQGASNQPQHF. The V and J genes are TRBV2 and TRBJ1-5, with 9 bases fitting TRBD1. CDR1 and CDR2 from the germline V gene are SNHLY and FYNNEI. Trimming removed 6 bases from V and 1 base from J; junction bases left unmatched: 4. This CDR3 has 15 amino acids.

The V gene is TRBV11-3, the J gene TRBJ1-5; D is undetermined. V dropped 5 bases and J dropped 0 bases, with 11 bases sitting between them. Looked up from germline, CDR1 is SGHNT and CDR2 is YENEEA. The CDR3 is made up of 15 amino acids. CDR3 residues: CASSTRKSSNQPQHF. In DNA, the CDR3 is TGTGCCAGCAGCACCCGAAAATCTAGCAATCAGCCCCAGCATTTT.

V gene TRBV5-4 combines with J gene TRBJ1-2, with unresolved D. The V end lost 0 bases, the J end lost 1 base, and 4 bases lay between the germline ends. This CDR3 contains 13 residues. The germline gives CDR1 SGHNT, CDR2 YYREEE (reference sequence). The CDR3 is CASSLEGNYGYTF. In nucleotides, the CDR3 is TGTGCCAGCAGCTTGGAGGGTAACTATGGCTACACCTTC.

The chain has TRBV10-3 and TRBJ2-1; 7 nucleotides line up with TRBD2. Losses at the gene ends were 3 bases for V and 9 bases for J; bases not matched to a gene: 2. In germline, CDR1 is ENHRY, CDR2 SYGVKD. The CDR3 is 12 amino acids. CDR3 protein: CAISDGTTEQFF. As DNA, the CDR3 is TGTGCCATCAGTGATGGGACTACTGAGCAGTTCTTC.

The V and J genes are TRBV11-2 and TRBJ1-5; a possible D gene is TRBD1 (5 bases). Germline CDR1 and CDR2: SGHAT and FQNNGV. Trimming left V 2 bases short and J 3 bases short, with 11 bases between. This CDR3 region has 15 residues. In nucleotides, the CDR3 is TGTGCCAGCAGCTTATCTTCGGGGCACAATCAGCCCCAGCATTTT. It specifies CASSLSSGHNQPQHF.

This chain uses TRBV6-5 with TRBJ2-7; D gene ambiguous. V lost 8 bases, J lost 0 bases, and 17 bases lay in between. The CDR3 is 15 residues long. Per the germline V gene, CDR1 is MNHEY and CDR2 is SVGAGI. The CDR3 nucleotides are TGTGCCAGCCAACCTTTAACAGCATACTCCTACGAGCAGTACTTC. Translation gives CASQPLTAYSYEQYF.

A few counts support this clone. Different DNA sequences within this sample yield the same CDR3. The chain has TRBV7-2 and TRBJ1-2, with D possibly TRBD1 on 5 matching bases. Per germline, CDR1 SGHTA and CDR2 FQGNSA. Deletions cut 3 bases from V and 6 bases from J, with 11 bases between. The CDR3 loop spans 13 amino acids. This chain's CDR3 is CASSLWGDDGYTF. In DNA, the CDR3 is TGTGCCAGCAGCTTGTGGGGGGATGATGGCTACACCTTC.

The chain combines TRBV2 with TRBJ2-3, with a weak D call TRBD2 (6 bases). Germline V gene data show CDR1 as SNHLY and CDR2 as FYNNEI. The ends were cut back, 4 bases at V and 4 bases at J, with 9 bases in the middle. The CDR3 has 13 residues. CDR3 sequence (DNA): TGTGCCAGCAGTGGAGTAGCGGCAGATACGCAGTATTTT. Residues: CASSGVAADTQYF.

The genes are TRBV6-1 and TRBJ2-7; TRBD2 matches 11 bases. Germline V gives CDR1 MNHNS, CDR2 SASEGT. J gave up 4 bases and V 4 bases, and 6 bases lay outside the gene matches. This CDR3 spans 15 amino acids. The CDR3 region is CASSGLAGGGYEQYF. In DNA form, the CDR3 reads TGTGCCAGCAGTGGATTAGCGGGAGGGGGGTACGAGCAGTACTTC.

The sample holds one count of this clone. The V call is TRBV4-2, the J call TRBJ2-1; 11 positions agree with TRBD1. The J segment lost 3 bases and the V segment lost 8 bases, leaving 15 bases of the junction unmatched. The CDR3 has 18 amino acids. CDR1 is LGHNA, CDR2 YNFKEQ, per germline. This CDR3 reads CASLGDRGGSKSYNEQFF. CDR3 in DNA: TGTGCCAGCCTCGGGGACAGGGGGGGTTCTAAAAGCTACAATGAGCAGTTCTTC.

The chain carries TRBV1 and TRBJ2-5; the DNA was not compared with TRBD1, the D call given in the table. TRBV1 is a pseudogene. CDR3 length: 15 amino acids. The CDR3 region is CTSSQDRVPPETQYF. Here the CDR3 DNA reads TGCACCAGCAGCCAAGACAGGGTCCCTCCAGAGACCCAGTACTTC.

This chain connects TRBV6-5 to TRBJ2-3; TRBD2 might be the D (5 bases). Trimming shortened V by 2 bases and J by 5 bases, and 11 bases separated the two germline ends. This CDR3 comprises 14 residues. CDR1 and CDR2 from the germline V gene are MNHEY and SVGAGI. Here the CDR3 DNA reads TGTGCCAGCAGTTACCCCCGGGCGGGAGATACGCAGTATTTT. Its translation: CASSYPRAGDTQYF.

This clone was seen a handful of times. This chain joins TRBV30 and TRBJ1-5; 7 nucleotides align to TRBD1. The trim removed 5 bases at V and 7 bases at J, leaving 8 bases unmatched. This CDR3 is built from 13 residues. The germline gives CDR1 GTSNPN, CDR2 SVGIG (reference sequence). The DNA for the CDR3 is TGTGCCTGGCGGGACAGCCCACGACAGCCCCAGCATTTT. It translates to CAWRDSPRQPQHF.

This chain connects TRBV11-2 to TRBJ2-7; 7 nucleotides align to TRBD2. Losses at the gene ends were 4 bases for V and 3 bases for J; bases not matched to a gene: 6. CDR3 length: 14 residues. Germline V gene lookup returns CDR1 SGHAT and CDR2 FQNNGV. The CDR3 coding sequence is TGTGCCAGCAGCTCGCGGGGACTATACTACGAGCAGTACTTC. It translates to CASSSRGLYYEQYF.